This T cell receptor (beta chain) appears in the sequencing data of a study of regulatory T cells in long-lasting Graves disease. This CDR3 is 18 amino acids long. J gave up 2 bases and V 3 bases, and 7 bases lay outside the gene matches. Regarding the study as a whole: In persistent patients, shared public clonotypes (over 2,500) outnumbered those in new patients (about 1,000). Accuracy was perhaps lowered by the small sample size.

Time point in this sample: newly diagnosed GD, antithyroid drugs for less than 3 months. Construction of the TCR library relied on RNA isolated from PBMCs. American Thyroid Association guidelines defined how Graves' disease was diagnosed. Sequencing libraries for TCR beta were prepared with iRepertoire HTBI primers and Arm-PCR of CDR3 regions. TCRdb used MiXCR to reprocess the multiplex PCR reads, holding one entry per CDR3 protein. The profile shows hundreds of thousands of distinct CDR3 sequences, around 17% of them singletons. This clonotype was recorded many times. Its specificity is not known. The same data also contributed to another study, on T cells in Graves' hyperthyroidism and ophthalmopathy.

This sequence joins TRBV12-3 or TRBV12-4 and TRBJ2-3; 14 nucleotides match TRBD2. The clonotype originates from a man between 35 and 55 years old with Graves disease. The sample here was peripheral blood mononuclear cells (PBMCs), taken at new diagnosis, from a patient treated with antithyroid drugs. The CDR3 reads CASSFAGLAGVDTDTQYF. CDR3 sequence (DNA): TGTGCCAGCAGTTTCGCGGGACTAGCGGGGGTTGACACAGATACGCAGTATTTT.